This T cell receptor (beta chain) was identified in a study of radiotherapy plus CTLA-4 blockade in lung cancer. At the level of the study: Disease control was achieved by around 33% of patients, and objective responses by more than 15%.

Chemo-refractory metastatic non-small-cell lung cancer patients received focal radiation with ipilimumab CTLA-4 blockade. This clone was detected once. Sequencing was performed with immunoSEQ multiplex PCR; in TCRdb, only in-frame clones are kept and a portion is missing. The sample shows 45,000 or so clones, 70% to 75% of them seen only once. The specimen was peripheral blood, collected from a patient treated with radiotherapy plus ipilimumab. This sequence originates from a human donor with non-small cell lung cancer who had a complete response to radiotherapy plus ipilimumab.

The CDR3: CASRPSDRLINSPLHF. The CDR3 DNA reads as TGTGCCAGCAGACCCTCCGACAGACTGATTAATTCACCCCTCCACTTT. The chain couples TRBV27 to TRBJ1-6, with a weak D call TRBD1 (5 bases). The CDR3 sequence is 16 residues long. Germline values: CDR1 MNHEY, CDR2 SMNVEV (reference sequence). Trimming took off 6 bases at V and 6 bases at J, with 18 bases between the two ends.